The present T cell receptor (beta chain) was sequenced within a study of blood T cell repertoires in COVID-19 (dated by TCRdb to the early 2020s). Context from the whole study: Collaborator samples came from the United States, Italy and Spain and covered acute and convalescent phases of COVID-19. The prospective study material was composed of cDNA or gDNA derived from T cells, B-cell-depleted T cells, or PBMCs. A de-identified subject ID, COVID-19 status, age in years and sex were almost always included in the sample metadata. Where HLA class I and class II types were available, the types were taken from metadata supplied by the sample provider, not from assay-based typing. The repertoires were made available in a free public database intended to serve as a resource for research on the immune response to SARS-CoV-2. The samples were drawn from the first 160 participants of the ongoing ImmuneRACE study and from 950 to 1,500 subjects provided by 6 global collaborators. The dataset comprised deeply sampled blood TCRbeta repertoires from subjects exposed to, actively infected with, or recovered from COVID-19. General study outcomes and caveats: The amount of clinical and demographic metadata varied by source and participant and was provided uncurated.

Whole blood was collected in K2EDTA tubes by collaborating institutions according to the institutions' own protocols. For TCRbeta analysis, collaborators shipped samples as frozen whole blood, isolated PBMCs, or DNA extracted from either of those sample types. Comments on this clone: Its specific antigen is unknown. Per-base qualities were not stored, and no clone one base away is much larger.

TCRbeta CDR3 regions were amplified from genomic DNA using the immunoSEQ Assay, a bias-controlled multiplex PCR. In the original analysis: The number of nucleated cells in each sample was estimated by amplification of reference gene primers within the assay. To quantify the absolute abundance of each unique TCRbeta CDR3 rearrangement, sequence reads were collapsed and filtered. For each sample, productive Simpson clonality was calculated by taking the square root of Simpson's diversity index across productive rearrangements. In its TCRdb copy, this immuneACCESS table keeps in-frame sequences only and misses some clones. Where compared with another copy, unresolved V genes explain less than half of these, and the others have no known cause. V and J calls plus clone size are reproduced from that table; the DNA served to infer D and trimming. The sample table holds about 68,000 clones, of which around 85% were seen once. The leading ten clones occupy less than 30% of the sample.

The V end gives up 4 bases and the J end 0 bases, leaving 9 bases in the junction not matched to a gene. The CDR3 contains 18 residues, cysteine and phenylalanine counted. Only the CDR3 DNA is retained, 54 bases long and in frame from the first base. The germline V gene specifies SGHRS as CDR1 and YFSETQ as CDR2. Here the chain combines TRBV5-1 and TRBJ2-3; TRBD2 fits 12 bases in the junction. The sample taken for sequencing was peripheral blood. This clonotype originated in a man aged 50 to 60 with acute or convalescent COVID-19. The DNA is TGCGCCAGCAGCCTTACTAGCGGGGGGAGCCTTAGCACAGATACGCAGTATTTT. It is translated as CASSLTSGGSLSTDTQYF.